Listed below are T cell receptor beta chains from one sample, sequenced in a study of blood T cell repertoires in COVID-19. The protocol was immunoSEQ multiplex PCR, while the TCRdb copy is restricted to in-frame clones and leaves out a portion. Of around 140,000 clones listed, around 91% are singletons. Source material: peripheral blood. These receptors originate from a man in his late teens or twenties with COVID-19, enrolled during active disease. CDR3s include the opening cysteine and the closing phenylalanine or tryptophan. Fields, in order: V gene, D gene, J gene, clone size, CDR3 DNA, CDR3 protein. D genes are given only for firm matches. For some rows the clone size is stated as once, few or many, or as a class when expanded; others skip it.

V gene: TRBV29-1
D gene: TRBD1
J gene: TRBJ2-7
clone size: NA
CDR3 DNA: TGCAGCGTTGCGGAGACAGGGGGGAACTACGAGCAGTACTTC
CDR3 protein: CSVAETGGNYEQYF

V gene: TRBV7-3
D gene: TRBD2
J gene: TRBJ2-7
clone size: few
CDR3 DNA: TGTGCCAGCAGCTTAGAGGCTAGCGGAAGCGTCAAGTACTTC
CDR3 protein: CASSLEASGSVKYF

V gene: TRBV4-3
D gene: NA
J gene: TRBJ2-7
clone size: NA
CDR3 DNA: TGCGCCAGCAGCCAAGAGGCGGGCAGGTATTATTACGAGCAGTACTTC
CDR3 protein: CASSQEAGRYYYEQYF

V gene: TRBV29-1
D gene: TRBD2
J gene: TRBJ2-2
clone size: NA
CDR3 DNA: TGCAGCGTTGTGTCGCCTAGCGGGAGAGAGATTGCCGGGGAGCTGTTTTTT
CDR3 protein: CSVVSPSGREIAGELFF

V gene: TRBV27
D gene: NA
J gene: TRBJ2-7
clone size: NA
CDR3 DNA: TGTGCCAGCAGTTTAGGGCAGGGTGTAAGGGAGCAGTACTTC
CDR3 protein: CASSLGQGVREQYF

V gene: TRBV7-7
D gene: TRBD1
J gene: TRBJ2-2
clone size: NA
CDR3 DNA: TGTGCCAGCAGCTTAGAGGGACAGGGGGTAGCCGGGGAGCTGTTTTTT
CDR3 protein: CASSLEGQGVAGELFF

V gene: TRBV5-1
D gene: TRBD1
J gene: TRBJ2-7
clone size: NA
CDR3 DNA: TGCGCCAGCAGCTTCGGGACAGACTACGAGCAGTACTTC
CDR3 protein: CASSFGTDYEQYF

V gene: TRBV3-1/TRBV3-2
D gene: NA
J gene: TRBJ1-5
clone size: NA
CDR3 DNA: TGTGCCAGCAGCCGGAGGGTAGGGTTAGGCAATCAGCCCCAGCATTTT
CDR3 protein: CASSRRVGLGNQPQHF

V gene: TRBV5-1
D gene: TRBD2
J gene: TRBJ2-7
clone size: NA
CDR3 DNA: TGCGCCAGCACCCTGGGAGGGGAGGGCTACGAGCAGTACTTC
CDR3 protein: CASTLGGEGYEQYF

V gene: TRBV15
D gene: NA
J gene: TRBJ1-3
clone size: NA
CDR3 DNA: TGTGCCACCAGCAGAGGAGGACACTCTGGAAACACCATATATTTT
CDR3 protein: CATSRGGHSGNTIYF

V gene: TRBV28
D gene: TRBD1
J gene: TRBJ2-7
clone size: NA
CDR3 DNA: TGTGCCAGCAGTTCCCCAGGGGGCCACGAGCAGTACTTC
CDR3 protein: CASSSPGGHEQYF

V gene: TRBV6-5
D gene: NA
J gene: TRBJ2-5
clone size: NA
CDR3 DNA: TGTGCCAGCAGCCCCCCAGGCGTAAAGACCCAGTACTTC
CDR3 protein: CASSPPGVKTQYF

V gene: TRBV6-5
D gene: NA
J gene: TRBJ2-1
clone size: NA
CDR3 DNA: TGTGCCAGCTCAAGTTGGGGAGCCTACAATGAGCAGTTCTTC
CDR3 protein: CASSSWGAYNEQFF

V gene: TRBV4-2
D gene: TRBD1
J gene: TRBJ2-3
clone size: NA
CDR3 DNA: TGTGCCAGCAGCCAAGACCAGGGGACAGGGAGAGCAGATACGCAGTATTTT
CDR3 protein: CASSQDQGTGRADTQYF

V gene: TRBV12-3/TRBV12-4
D gene: TRBD1
J gene: TRBJ1-2
clone size: NA
CDR3 DNA: TGTGCCAGCAGTCTGACAGGGTATGGCTACACCTTC
CDR3 protein: CASSLTGYGYTF

V gene: TRBV10-1
D gene: TRBD2
J gene: TRBJ2-1
clone size: few
CDR3 DNA: TGCGCCAGCAGCCGGGGGGATGAGCAGTTCTTC
CDR3 protein: CASSRGDEQFF

V gene: TRBV28
D gene: NA
J gene: TRBJ1-1
clone size: few
CDR3 DNA: TGTGCCAGCAGCAACCACAGGGTGGGCGCTGAAGCTTTCTTT
CDR3 protein: CASSNHRVGAEAFF

V gene: TRBV6-1
D gene: NA
J gene: TRBJ1-2
clone size: NA
CDR3 DNA: TGTGCCAGCAGTGAAGGTTGGTCGGCAGGAGGCTACACCTTC
CDR3 protein: CASSEGWSAGGYTF

V gene: TRBV20-1
D gene: NA
J gene: TRBJ2-1
clone size: NA
CDR3 DNA: TGCAGTGCTAGGAGGAATGAGCAGTTCTTC
CDR3 protein: CSARRNEQFF

V gene: TRBV7-2
D gene: NA
J gene: TRBJ1-3
clone size: NA
CDR3 DNA: TGTGCCAGCAGCTTAGTACAGGTAGCTGGAAACACCATATATTTT
CDR3 protein: CASSLVQVAGNTIYF

V gene: TRBV10-2
D gene: NA
J gene: TRBJ1-1
clone size: NA
CDR3 DNA: TGCGCCAGCAGCTGGTCACTCAAAGCTGCAACTGAAGCTTTCTTT
CDR3 protein: CASSWSLKAATEAFF

V gene: TRBV29-1
D gene: TRBD2
J gene: TRBJ2-1
clone size: NA
CDR3 DNA: TGCAGCGTTTTTAGCGGGAGGCCCCTCCATGAGCAGTTCTTC
CDR3 protein: CSVFSGRPLHEQFF

V gene: TRBV7-9
D gene: TRBD2
J gene: TRBJ2-3
clone size: few
CDR3 DNA: TGTGCCAGCAGACAGCCGGGACTAGCCACAGATACGCAGTATTTT
CDR3 protein: CASRQPGLATDTQYF

V gene: TRBV4-1
D gene: TRBD2
J gene: TRBJ2-4
clone size: NA
CDR3 DNA: TGCGCCAGCAGCCCGGGGCTAGCGGGAGGGGGGATAGCCAAAAACATTCAGTACTTC
CDR3 protein: CASSPGLAGGGIAKNIQYF